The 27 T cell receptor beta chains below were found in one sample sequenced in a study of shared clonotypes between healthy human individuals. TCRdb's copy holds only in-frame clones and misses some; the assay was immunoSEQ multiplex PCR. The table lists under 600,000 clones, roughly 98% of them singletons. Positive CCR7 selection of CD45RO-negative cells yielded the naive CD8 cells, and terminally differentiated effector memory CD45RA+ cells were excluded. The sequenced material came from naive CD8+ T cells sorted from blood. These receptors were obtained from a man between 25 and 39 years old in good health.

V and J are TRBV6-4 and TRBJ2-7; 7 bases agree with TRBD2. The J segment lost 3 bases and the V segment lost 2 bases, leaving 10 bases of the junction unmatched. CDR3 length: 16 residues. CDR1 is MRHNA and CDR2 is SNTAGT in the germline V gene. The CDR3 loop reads CASSDPPGLEIYEQYF. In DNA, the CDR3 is TGTGCCAGCAGTGACCCTCCCGGACTAGAAATCTACGAGCAGTACTTC.

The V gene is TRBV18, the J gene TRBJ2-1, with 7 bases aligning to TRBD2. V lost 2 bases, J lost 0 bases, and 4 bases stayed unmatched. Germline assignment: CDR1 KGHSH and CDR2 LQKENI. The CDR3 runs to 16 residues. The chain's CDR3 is CASSPAGDSSYNEQFF. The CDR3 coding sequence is TGTGCCAGCTCACCAGCGGGGGATAGCTCCTACAATGAGCAGTTCTTC.

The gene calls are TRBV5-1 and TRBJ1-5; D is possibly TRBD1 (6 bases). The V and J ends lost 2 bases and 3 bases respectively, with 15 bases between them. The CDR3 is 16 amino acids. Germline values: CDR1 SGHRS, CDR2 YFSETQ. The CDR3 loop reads CASSLEPGHSNQPQHF. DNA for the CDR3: TGCGCCAGCAGCTTAGAACCGGGACACTCCAATCAGCCCCAGCATTTT.

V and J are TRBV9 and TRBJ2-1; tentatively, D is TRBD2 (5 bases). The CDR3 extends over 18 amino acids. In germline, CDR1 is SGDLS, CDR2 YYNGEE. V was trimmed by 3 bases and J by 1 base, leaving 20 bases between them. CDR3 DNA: TGTGCCAGCAGCGGATCCCTTTTTAGCGCTACTTCCTACAATGAGCAGTTCTTC. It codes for CASSGSLFSATSYNEQFF.

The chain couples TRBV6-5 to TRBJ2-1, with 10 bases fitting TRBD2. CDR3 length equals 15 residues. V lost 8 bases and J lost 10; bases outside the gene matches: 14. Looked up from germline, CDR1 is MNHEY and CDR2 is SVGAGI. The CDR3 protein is CASSPIAGGIGEQFF. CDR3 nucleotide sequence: TGTGCCAGCTCCCCGATAGCGGGAGGTATTGGGGAGCAGTTCTTC.

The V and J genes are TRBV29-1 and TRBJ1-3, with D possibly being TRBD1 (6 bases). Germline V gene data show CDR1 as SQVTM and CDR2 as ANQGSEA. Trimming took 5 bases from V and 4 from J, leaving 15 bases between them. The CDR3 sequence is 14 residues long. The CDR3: CSVLDQGPGNTIYF. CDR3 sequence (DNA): TGCAGCGTTTTAGACCAGGGGCCGGGAAACACCATATATTTT.

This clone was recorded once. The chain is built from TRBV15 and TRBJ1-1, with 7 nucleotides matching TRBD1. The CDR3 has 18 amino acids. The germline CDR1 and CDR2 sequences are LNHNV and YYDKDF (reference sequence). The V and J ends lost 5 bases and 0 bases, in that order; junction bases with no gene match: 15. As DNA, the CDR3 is TGTGCCACCAGCGGTAGAGGCGAGACAGGGTATTTGAACACTGAAGCTTTCTTT. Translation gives CATSGRGETGYLNTEAFF.

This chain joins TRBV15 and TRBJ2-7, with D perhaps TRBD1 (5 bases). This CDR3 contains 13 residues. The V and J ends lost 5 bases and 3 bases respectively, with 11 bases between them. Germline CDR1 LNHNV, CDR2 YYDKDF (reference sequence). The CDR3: CATSFGQGYEQYF. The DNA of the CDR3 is TGTGCCACCAGCTTTGGGCAGGGCTACGAGCAGTACTTC. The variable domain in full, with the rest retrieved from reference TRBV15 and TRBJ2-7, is DAMVIQNPRYQVTQFGKPVTLSCSQTLNHNVMYWYQQKSSQAPKLLFHYYDKDFNNEADTPDNFQSRRPNTSFCFLDIRSPGLGDTAMYLCATSFGQGYEQYFGPGTRLTVT.

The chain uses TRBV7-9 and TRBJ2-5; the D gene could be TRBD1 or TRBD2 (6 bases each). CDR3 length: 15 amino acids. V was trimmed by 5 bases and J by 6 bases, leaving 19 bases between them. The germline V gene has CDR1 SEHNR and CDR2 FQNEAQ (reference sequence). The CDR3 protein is CASSHTTGRGQTQYF. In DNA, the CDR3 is TGTGCCAGCAGCCATACAACAGGGCGGGGACAGACCCAGTACTTC.

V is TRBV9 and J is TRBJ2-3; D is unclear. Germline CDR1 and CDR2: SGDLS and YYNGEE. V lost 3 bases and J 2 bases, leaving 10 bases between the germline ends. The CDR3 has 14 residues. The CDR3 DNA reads TGTGCCAGCAGCGAAAGTGGCTACACAGATACGCAGTATTTT. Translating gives CASSESGYTDTQYF.

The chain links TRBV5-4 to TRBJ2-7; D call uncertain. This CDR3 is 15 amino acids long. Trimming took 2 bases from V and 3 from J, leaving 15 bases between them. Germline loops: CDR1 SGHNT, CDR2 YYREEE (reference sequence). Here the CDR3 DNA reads TGTGCCAGCAGCTTTAGTGAGACTTTAAGCTACGAGCAGTACTTC. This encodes CASSFSETLSYEQYF.

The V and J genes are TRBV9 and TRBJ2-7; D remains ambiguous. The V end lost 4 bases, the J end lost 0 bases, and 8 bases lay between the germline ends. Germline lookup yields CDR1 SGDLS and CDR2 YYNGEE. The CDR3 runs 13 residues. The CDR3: CASSPKSSYEQYF. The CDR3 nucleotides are TGTGCCAGCAGCCCGAAAAGCTCCTACGAGCAGTACTTC.

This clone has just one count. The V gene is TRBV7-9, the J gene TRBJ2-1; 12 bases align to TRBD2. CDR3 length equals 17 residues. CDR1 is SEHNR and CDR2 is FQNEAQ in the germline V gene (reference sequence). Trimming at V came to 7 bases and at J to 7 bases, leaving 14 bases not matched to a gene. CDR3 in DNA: TGTGCCAGCACCTCCCTAGGACTAGCGGGAACGGATAATGAGCAGTTCTTC. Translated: CASTSLGLAGTDNEQFF.

In DNA form, the CDR3 reads TGCGCCAGCAGTGAGTTCCAGCGGAACTACGAGCAGTACTTC. Encoded protein: CASSEFQRNYEQYF. The chain recombines TRBV10-1 with TRBJ2-7, with a tentative D call TRBD2 (5 bases). Trimming pared 1 base from V and 3 bases from J, leaving 10 bases between. The germline CDR1 and CDR2 sequences are WNHNN and SYGVQD (reference sequence). The CDR3 runs to 14 residues.

In DNA, the CDR3 is TGCGCCAGCAGCCCCCTCTTGACAGGGACAGGGCAGCCCCAGCATTTT. Encoded protein: CASSPLLTGTGQPQHF. The J gene is TRBJ1-5, the V gene TRBV4-1, with 9 bases that match TRBD1. Germline V CDR1 and CDR2: MGHRA, YSYEKL. The length of the CDR3 is 16 residues. The V and J ends lost 4 bases and 7 bases, in that order; junction bases with no gene match: 11.

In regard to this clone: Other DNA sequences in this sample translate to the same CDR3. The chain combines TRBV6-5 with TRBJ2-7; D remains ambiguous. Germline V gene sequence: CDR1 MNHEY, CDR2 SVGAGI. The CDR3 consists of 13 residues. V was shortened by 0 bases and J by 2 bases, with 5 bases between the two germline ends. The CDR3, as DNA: TGTGCCAGCAGTTACTCGGGCACCTACGAGCAGTACTTC. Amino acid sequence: CASSYSGTYEQYF.

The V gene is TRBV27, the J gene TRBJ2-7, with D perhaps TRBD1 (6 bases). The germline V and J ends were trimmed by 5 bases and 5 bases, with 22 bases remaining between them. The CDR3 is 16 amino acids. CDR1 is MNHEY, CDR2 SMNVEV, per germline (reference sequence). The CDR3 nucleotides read TGTGCCAGCAGTCTAACCGGGTGGGGGCCAGATCACGAGCAGTACTTC. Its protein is CASSLTGWGPDHEQYF.

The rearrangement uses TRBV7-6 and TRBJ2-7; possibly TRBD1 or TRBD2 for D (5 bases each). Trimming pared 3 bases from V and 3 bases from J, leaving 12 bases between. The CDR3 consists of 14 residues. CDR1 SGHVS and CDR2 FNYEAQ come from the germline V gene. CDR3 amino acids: CASSFGTVGYEQYF. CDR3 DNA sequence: TGTGCCAGCAGCTTCGGGACGGTGGGCTACGAGCAGTACTTC.

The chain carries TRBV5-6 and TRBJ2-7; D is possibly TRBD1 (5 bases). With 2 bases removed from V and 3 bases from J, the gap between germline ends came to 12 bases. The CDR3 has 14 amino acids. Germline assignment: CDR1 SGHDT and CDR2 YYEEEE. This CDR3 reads CASSLGQGNYEQYF. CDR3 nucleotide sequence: TGTGCCAGCAGCTTAGGTCAGGGAAACTACGAGCAGTACTTC.

The CDR3 DNA reads TGTGCCAGCAGTTACGCCGGGACCTTCTCAGATACGCAGTATTTT. Translation gives CASSYAGTFSDTQYF. The chain carries TRBV28 and TRBJ2-3; TRBD1 or TRBD2 may be the D gene (5 bases each). V gave up 4 bases and J gave up 4 bases, with 15 bases separating them. The CDR3 length is 15 residues. Germline-derived CDR1 and CDR2 are MDHEN and SYDVKM. The full variable domain, rest sourced from reference TRBV28 and TRBJ2-3, is DVKVTQSSRYLVKRTGEKVFLECVQDMDHENMFWYRQDPGLGLRLIYFSYDVKMKEKGDIPEGYSVSREKKERFSLILESASTNQTSMYLCASSYAGTFSDTQYFGPGTRLTVL.

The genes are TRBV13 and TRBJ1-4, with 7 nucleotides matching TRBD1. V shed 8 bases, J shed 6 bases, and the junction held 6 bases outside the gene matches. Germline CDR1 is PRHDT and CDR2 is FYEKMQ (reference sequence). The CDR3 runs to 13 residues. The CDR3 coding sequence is TGTGCCAGCCGAGGGGGCTTTCATGAAAAACTGTTTTTT. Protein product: CASRGGFHEKLFF.

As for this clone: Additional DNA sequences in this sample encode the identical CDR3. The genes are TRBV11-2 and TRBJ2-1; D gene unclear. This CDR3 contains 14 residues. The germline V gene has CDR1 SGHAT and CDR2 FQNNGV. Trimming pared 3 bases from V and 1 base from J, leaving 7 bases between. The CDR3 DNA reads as TGTGCCAGCAGCTTGGGTGGATCCTACAATGAGCAGTTCTTC. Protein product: CASSLGGSYNEQFF.

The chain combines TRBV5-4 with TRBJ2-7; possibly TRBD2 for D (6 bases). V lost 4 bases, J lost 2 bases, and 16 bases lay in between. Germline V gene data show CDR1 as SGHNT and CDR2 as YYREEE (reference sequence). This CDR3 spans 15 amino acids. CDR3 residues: CASSPIGGGPYEQYF. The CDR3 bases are TGTGCCAGCAGCCCGATCGGGGGTGGGCCCTACGAGCAGTACTTC.

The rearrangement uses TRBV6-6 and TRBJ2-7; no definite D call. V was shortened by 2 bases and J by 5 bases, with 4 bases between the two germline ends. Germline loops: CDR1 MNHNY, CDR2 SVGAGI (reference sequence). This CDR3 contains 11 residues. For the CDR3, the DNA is TGTGCCAGCAGTTACGGCGACGAGCAGTACTTC. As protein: CASSYGDEQYF.

The CDR3 DNA reads TGTGCCAGCAGCCCGCAGACGCGGTCTCAAGAGACCCAGTACTTC. Encoded protein: CASSPQTRSQETQYF. The chain carries TRBV7-9 and TRBJ2-5; D is ambiguous. V was trimmed by 5 bases and J by 2 bases, leaving 15 bases between them. The CDR3 totals 15 residues. The germline V gene encodes CDR1 SEHNR and CDR2 FQNEAQ (reference sequence).

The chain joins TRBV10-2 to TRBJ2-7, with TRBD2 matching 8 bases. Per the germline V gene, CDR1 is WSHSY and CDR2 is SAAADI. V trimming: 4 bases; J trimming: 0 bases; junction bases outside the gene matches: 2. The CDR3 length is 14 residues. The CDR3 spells CASSGLAGSYEQYF. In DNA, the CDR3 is TGCGCCAGCAGTGGTCTAGCGGGCTCCTACGAGCAGTACTTC.

The CDR3 here is CASSLDLSFYGYTF. DNA of the CDR3: TGTGCCAGCAGCTTAGACCTCAGTTTCTATGGCTACACCTTC. The V gene is TRBV7-9, the J gene TRBJ1-2; D gene unclear. Per the germline V gene, CDR1 is SEHNR and CDR2 is FQNEAQ (reference sequence). The V gene lost 1 base and the J gene lost 4 bases, with 10 bases spanning the gap. This CDR3 has 14 residues.